Each of the 10 T cell receptor beta chains below was sequenced from the same sample in a study of beta chain features in type 1 diabetes. All of the isolated RNA was reverse transcribed, so expressed TCRB transcripts were sequenced. Produced via immunoSEQ multiplex PCR; TCRdb's table is partial and in-frame only. The sample lists under 400,000 clones, less than 15% seen once, with 6.7% in the top ten. Sample: central memory CD4+ T cells from blood. All receptors derive from a man under 40 in good health.

The V and J genes are TRBV7-9 and TRBJ2-1, with D possibly matching TRBD2 (5 bases). The CDR3 sequence is 17 residues long. Germline V CDR1 and CDR2: SEHNR, FQNEAQ (reference sequence). V was clipped by 3 bases and J by 5 bases, with 20 bases between them. The CDR3, as DNA: TGTGCCAGCAGCTTGGCCAGGAGGACCTTTTCGGACAATGAGCAGTTCTTC. Translating it yields CASSLARRTFSDNEQFF.

This rearrangement joins TRBV6-5 to TRBJ2-7, with D perhaps given as TRBD1 or TRBD2 (5 bases each). V dropped 5 bases and J dropped 2 bases, with 16 bases sitting between them. CDR1 is MNHEY and CDR2 is SVGAGI in the germline V gene. The CDR3 is 15 residues long. For the CDR3, the DNA is TGTGCCAGCAGTCAACCGGGACCGGGAACCTACGAGCAGTACTTC. Its protein is CASSQPGPGTYEQYF.

This clone has just a few counts. This chain links TRBV20-1 with TRBJ1-2, with TRBD1 as a possible D gene (5 bases). Germline V CDR1 and CDR2: DFQATT, SNEGSKA (reference sequence). The V end was cut by 6 bases, the J end by 8 bases, with 13 bases between. The CDR3 runs to 11 residues. CDR3 coding DNA: TGCAGTGCCAAGGGACGGAACGGCTACACCTTC. Protein sequence: CSAKGRNGYTF.

In this sample, this clone turned up a few times. The chain is built from TRBV5-1 and TRBJ2-1; TRBD1 might be the D (6 bases). Germline CDR1 is SGHRS and CDR2 is YFSETQ. This CDR3 has 11 amino acids. The V and J ends lost 0 bases and 15 bases respectively, with 10 bases between them. The CDR3 DNA sequence: TGCGCCAGCAGCTTGGGACAGGTTGCGTTCTTC. This translates into CASSLGQVAFF.

There are a few counts of this clone. The chain joins TRBV6-1 to TRBJ1-2; D is unresolved. Germline V gene sequence: CDR1 MNHNS, CDR2 SASEGT. This CDR3 spans 13 amino acids. V was shortened by 6 bases and J by 6 bases, with 14 bases between the two germline ends. The CDR3 reads CASRADERDGYTF. As DNA, the CDR3 is TGTGCCAGCAGGGCGGATGAAAGGGATGGCTACACCTTC.

There are a few counts of this clone. This chain links TRBV19 with TRBJ2-1; maybe TRBD2 (6 bases). The CDR3 spans 12 residues. Trimming took off 6 bases at V and 8 bases at J, with 11 bases between the two ends. Germline V lookup: CDR1 LNHDA, CDR2 SQIVND (reference sequence). CDR3 DNA sequence: TGTGCCAGTAGGAAACGGAGGGATGAGCAGTTCTTC. This encodes CASRKRRDEQFF.

In this sample, this clone turned up a few times. This same CDR3 is encoded by further DNA sequences in the sample. The chain is built from TRBV9 and TRBJ1-1; no clear D. V lost 0 bases and J 0 bases, leaving 3 bases between the germline ends. From germline, CDR1 is SGDLS and CDR2 YYNGEE. The CDR3 has 13 residues. The CDR3 reads CASSVDLNTEAFF. In nucleotides, the CDR3 is TGTGCCAGCAGCGTAGATCTGAACACTGAAGCTTTCTTT.

V usage is TRBV9 and J usage is TRBJ2-1, with D unclear. Trimming cost V 0 bases and J 0 bases, with 7 bases left between them. The CDR3 extends over 15 amino acids. The germline CDR1 and CDR2 sequences are SGDLS and YYNGEE. DNA for the CDR3: TGTGCCAGCAGCGTAGCCACCCGCTCCTACAATGAGCAGTTCTTC. Translating it yields CASSVATRSYNEQFF.

The chain uses TRBV11-2 and TRBJ2-1; TRBD1 might be the D (6 bases). Per the germline V gene, CDR1 is SGHAT and CDR2 is FQNNGV. The CDR3 runs to 14 residues. Deletions cut 4 bases from V and 5 bases from J, with 12 bases between. The CDR3 is CASSSTGINNEQFF. CDR3 in DNA: TGTGCCAGCAGCTCCACAGGGATCAACAATGAGCAGTTCTTC.

This clone was recorded a few times. This chain connects TRBV7-2 to TRBJ2-3; D unclear. CDR3 length equals 11 residues. V lost 3 bases and J lost 7, with 5 bases in between. CDR1 and CDR2 (germline): SGHTA, FQGNSA. The chain's CDR3 is CASSLQYTQYF. Written as DNA, the CDR3 is TGTGCCAGCAGCTTGCAGTATACGCAGTATTTT. The whole variable domain, filled in from reference TRBV7-2 and TRBJ2-3, reads GAGVSQSPSNKVTEKGKDVELRCDPISGHTALYWYRQSLGQGLEFLIYFQGNSAPDKSGLPSDRFSAERTGGSVSTLTIQRTQQEDSAVYLCASSLQYTQYFGPGTRLTVL.